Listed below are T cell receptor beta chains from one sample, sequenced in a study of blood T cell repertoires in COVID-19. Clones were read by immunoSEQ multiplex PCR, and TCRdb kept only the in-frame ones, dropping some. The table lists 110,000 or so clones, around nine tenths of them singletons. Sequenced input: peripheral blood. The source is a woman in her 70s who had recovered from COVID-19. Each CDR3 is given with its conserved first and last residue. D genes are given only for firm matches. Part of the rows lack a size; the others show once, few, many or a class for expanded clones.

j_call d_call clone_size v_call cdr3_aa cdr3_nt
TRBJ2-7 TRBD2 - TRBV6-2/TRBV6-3 CASSSSSSPAGKSYEQYF TGTGCCAGCAGTTCCTCTAGCTCGCCAGCGGGGAAGAGCTACGAGCAGTACTTC
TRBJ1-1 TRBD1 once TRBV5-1 CATGTGGNTEAFF TGCGCCACGGGGACAGGGGGCAACACTGAAGCTTTCTTT
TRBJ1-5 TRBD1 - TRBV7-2 CASSQRQGDQPQHF TGTGCCAGCAGCCAGCGACAGGGCGATCAGCCCCAGCATTTT
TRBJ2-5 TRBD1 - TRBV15 CATSVPGGLETQYF TGTGCCACCAGCGTCCCAGGGGGTTTAGAGACCCAGTACTTC
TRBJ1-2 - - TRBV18 CASSPRQEDGYTF TGTGCCAGCTCACCACGACAGGAGGACGGCTACACCTTC
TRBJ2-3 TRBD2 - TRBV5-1 CASSLFRAGGTDTQYF TGCGCCAGCAGCCTCTTTAGGGCGGGGGGCACAGATACGCAGTATTTT
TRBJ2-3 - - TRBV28 CASSPALAEPSTDTQYF TGTGCCAGCAGCCCCGCCTTGGCGGAACCTAGCACAGATACGCAGTATTTT
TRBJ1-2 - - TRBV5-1 CASSLAGTNYGYTF TGCGCCAGCAGCTTGGCCGGGACTAACTATGGCTACACCTTC
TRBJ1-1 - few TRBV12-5 CASGRRLGSLNTEAFF TGTGCTAGTGGTCGCAGGTTGGGGAGCTTGAACACTGAAGCTTTCTTT
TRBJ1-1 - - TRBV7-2 CASSLKGTDTEAFF TGTGCCAGCAGCTTAAAAGGAACAGACACTGAAGCTTTCTTT
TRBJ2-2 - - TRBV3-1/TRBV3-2 CASSQCGTVPGELFF TGTGCCAGCAGCCAATGCGGGACGGTTCCCGGGGAGCTGTTTTTT
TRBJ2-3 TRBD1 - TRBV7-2 CASSQVPGQGRSTRDTQYF TGTGCCAGCAGCCAAGTCCCGGGACAGGGGCGGTCGACCAGAGATACGCAGTATTTT
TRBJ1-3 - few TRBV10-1 CASDSSGNTIYF TGCGCCAGCGACAGCTCTGGAAACACCATATATTTT
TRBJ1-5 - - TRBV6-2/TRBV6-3 CASSYQLNQPQHF TGTGCCAGCAGTTACCAACTCAATCAGCCCCAGCATTTT
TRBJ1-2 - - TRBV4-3 CASSQDWVEGSYGYTF TGCGCCAGCAGCCAAGATTGGGTGGAGGGTTCCTATGGCTACACCTTC
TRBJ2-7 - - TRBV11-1 CASSLGGWYEQYF TGTGCCAGCAGCTTAGGCGGGTGGTACGAGCAGTACTTC
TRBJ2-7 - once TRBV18 CASSPRGRGYEQYF TGTGCCAGCTCACCACGAGGCAGGGGCTACGAGCAGTACTTC
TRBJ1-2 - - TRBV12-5 CASGFEDSLSDGYTF TGTGCTAGTGGTTTTGAGGACAGCCTTTCCGATGGCTACACCTTC
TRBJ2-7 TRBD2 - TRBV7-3 CASSFLAGSGHEQYF TGTGCCAGCAGCTTTCTAGCGGGGAGCGGGCACGAGCAGTACTTC
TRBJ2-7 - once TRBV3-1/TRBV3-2 CASSQAETGTYEQYF TGTGCCAGCAGCCAAGCCGAAACAGGAACCTACGAGCAGTACTTC